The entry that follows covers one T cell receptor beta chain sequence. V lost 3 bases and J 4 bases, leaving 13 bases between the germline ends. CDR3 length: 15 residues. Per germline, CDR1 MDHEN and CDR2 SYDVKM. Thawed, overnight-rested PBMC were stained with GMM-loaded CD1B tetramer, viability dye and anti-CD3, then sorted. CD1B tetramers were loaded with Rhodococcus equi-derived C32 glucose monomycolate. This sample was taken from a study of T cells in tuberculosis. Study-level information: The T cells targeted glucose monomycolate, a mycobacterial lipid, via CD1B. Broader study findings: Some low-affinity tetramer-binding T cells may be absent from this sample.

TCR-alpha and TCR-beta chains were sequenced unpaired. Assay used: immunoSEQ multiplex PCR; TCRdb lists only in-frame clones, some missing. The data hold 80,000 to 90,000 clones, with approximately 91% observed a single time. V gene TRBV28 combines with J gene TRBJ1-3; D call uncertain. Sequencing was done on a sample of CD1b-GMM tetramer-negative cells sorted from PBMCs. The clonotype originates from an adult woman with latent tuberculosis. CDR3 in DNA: TGTGCCAGCAGTTTGGCTCCTTTGCTCGGAAACACCATATATTTT. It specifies CASSLAPLLGNTIYF. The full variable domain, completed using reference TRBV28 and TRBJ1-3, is DVKVTQSSRYLVKRTGEKVFLECVQDMDHENMFWYRQDPGLGLRLIYFSYDVKMKEKGDIPEGYSVSREKKERFSLILESASTNQTSMYLCASSLAPLLGNTIYFGEGSWLTVV.